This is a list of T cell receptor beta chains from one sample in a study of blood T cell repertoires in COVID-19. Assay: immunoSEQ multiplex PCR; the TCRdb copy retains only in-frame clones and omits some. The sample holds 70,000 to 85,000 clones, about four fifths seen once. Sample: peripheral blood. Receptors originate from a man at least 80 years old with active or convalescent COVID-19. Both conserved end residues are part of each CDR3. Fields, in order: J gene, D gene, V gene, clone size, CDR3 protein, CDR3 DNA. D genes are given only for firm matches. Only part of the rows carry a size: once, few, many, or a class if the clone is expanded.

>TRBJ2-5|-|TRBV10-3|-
CAISDSDKTQYF
TGTGCCATCAGTGATTCGGACAAGACCCAGTACTTC
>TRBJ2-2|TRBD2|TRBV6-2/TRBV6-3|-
CASSYTTGAGGKNTGELFF
TGTGCCAGCAGTTACACCACCGGAGCGGGAGGGAAGAACACCGGGGAGCTGTTTTTT
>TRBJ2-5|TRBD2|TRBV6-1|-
CASSEVTSGTKYQETQYF
TGTGCCAGCAGTGAAGTTACTAGCGGGACCAAGTACCAAGAGACCCAGTACTTC
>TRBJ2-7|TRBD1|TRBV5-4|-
CASSQTGTVYEQYF
TGTGCCAGCAGCCAAACCGGGACAGTCTACGAGCAGTACTTC
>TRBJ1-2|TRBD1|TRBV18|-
CASSPQPGQGYGYTF
TGTGCCAGCTCACCGCAACCGGGACAGGGCTATGGCTACACCTTC
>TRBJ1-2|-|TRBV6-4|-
CASSDLRGYTF
TGTGCCAGCAGTGACCTTCGGGGCTACACCTTC
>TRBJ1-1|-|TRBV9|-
CASSVVSPSYEELAFF
TGTGCCAGCAGCGTAGTCTCACCGTCCTACGAGGAGTTGGCTTTCTTT
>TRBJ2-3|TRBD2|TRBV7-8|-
CASSSRTSGGADTQYF
TGTGCCAGCAGCTCGAGGACTAGCGGGGGGGCAGATACGCAGTATTTT
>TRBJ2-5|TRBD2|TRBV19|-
CASRRSGRETQYF
TGTGCCAGTAGAAGAAGCGGGAGAGAGACCCAGTACTTC
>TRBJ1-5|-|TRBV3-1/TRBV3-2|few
CASSQDYGFGSGNNQPQHF
TGTGCCAGCAGCCAAGATTACGGATTCGGGTCCGGAAACAATCAGCCCCAGCATTTT
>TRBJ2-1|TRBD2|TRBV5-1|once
CASSLSSGGWDEQFF
TGCGCCAGCAGCTTGTCTAGCGGGGGGTGGGATGAGCAGTTCTTC
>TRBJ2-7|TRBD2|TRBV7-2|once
CASSVGTSGSYEQYF
TGTGCCAGCAGCGTCGGGACTAGCGGATCCTACGAGCAGTACTTC
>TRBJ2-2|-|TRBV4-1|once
CASSQDLRGTGELFF
TGCGCCAGCAGCCAAGATCTGAGAGGTACCGGGGAGCTGTTTTTT
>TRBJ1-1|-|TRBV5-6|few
CASSLGRIDSNTEAFF
TGTGCCAGCAGCTTGGGTCGAATTGACAGTAACACTGAAGCTTTCTTT
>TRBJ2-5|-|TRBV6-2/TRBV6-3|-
CASSYSIRETVQETQYF
TGTGCCAGCAGTTACTCGATCCGGGAGACAGTCCAAGAGACCCAGTACTTC
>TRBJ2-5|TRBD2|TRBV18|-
CASLLAVGETQYF
TGTGCCAGCTTACTAGCGGTGGGAGAGACCCAGTACTTC
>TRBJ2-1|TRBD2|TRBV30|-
CAWSLLAGYYNEQFF
TGTGCCTGGAGTCTCCTAGCGGGGTATTACAATGAGCAGTTCTTC
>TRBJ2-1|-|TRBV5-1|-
CASSLVGASYNEQFF
TGCGCCAGCAGCTTGGTGGGCGCCTCCTACAATGAGCAGTTCTTC
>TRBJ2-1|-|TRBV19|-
CASSIWRDGDNEQFF
TGTGCCAGTAGTATTTGGAGGGATGGGGACAATGAGCAGTTCTTC
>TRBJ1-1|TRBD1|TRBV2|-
CASSWGTGDEAFF
TGTGCCAGCAGTTGGGGGACAGGAGATGAAGCTTTCTTT
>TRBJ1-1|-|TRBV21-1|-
CASSRDRPEAFF
TGTGCCAGCAGCAGGGACAGACCTGAAGCTTTCTTT
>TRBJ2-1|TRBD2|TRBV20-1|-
CSASLSGTRGHEQFF
TGCAGTGCTAGTTTATCCGGGACTAGGGGCCATGAGCAGTTCTTC
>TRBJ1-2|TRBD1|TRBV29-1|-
CSARGTANDGYTF
TGCAGCGCCCGAGGGACAGCTAATGATGGCTACACCTTC
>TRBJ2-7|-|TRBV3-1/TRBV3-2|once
CASSQDRQGGSYEQYF
TGTGCCAGCAGCCAAGATAGGCAGGGTGGGTCCTACGAGCAGTACTTC
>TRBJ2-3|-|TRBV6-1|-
CASSDRAGWFTDTQYF
TGTGCCAGCAGTGATCGGGCGGGTTGGTTCACAGATACGCAGTATTTT
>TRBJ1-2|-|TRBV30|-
CAWSVLRVYGYTF
TGTGCCTGGAGTGTACTTCGAGTTTATGGCTACACCTTC
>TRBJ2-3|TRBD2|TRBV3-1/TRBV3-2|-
CASSQAGLAGGPGDTQYF
TGTGCCAGCAGCCAAGCCGGACTAGCGGGGGGGCCAGGGGATACGCAGTATTTT
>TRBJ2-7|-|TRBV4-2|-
CASSQGGGQGHIYEQYF
TGTGCCAGCAGCCAAGGGGGAGGGCAGGGGCATATCTACGAGCAGTACTTC
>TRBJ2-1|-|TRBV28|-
CASSLSASADGEQFF
TGTGCCAGCAGTTTATCGGCTAGCGCAGACGGGGAGCAGTTCTTC
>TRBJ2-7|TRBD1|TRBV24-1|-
CATTPGGYEQYF
TGTGCCACCACCCCAGGGGGATACGAGCAGTACTTC
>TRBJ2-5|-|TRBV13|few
CASSLHGGLQETQYF
TGTGCCAGCAGCTTACACGGAGGGTTGCAAGAGACCCAGTACTTC
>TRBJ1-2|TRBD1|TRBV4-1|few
CASSQDPRGRVYGYTF
TGCGCCAGCAGCCAAGATCCAAGGGGGCGCGTTTATGGCTACACCTTC
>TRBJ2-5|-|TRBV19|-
CASSISREVQETQYF
TGTGCCAGTAGTATCTCCAGGGAGGTTCAGGAGACCCAGTACTTC
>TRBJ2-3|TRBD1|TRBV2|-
CASSRQGAGTDTQYF
TGTGCCAGCAGTCGACAGGGGGCGGGGACAGATACGCAGTATTTT
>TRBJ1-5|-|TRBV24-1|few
CATSSGNQPQHF
TGTGCCACCAGTTCAGGCAATCAGCCCCAGCATTTT
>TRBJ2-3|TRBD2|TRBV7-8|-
CASSPRTSGLSTDTQYF
TGTGCCAGCAGCCCCCGGACTAGCGGACTGAGCACAGATACGCAGTATTTT
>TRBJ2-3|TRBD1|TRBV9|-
CASSVVSGTAPDTQYF
TGTGCCAGCAGCGTGGTCTCCGGGACAGCACCAGATACGCAGTATTTT
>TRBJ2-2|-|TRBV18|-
CASSPDRSFLHTGELFF
TGTGCCAGCTCACCCGACAGGTCCTTTTTACACACCGGGGAGCTGTTTTTT
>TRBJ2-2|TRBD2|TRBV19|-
CASSIDGEGTGELFF
TGTGCCAGTAGTATAGATGGGGAGGGGACCGGGGAGCTGTTTTTT
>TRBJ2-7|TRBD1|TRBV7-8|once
CASSPTGATYEQYF
TGTGCCAGCAGCCCGACAGGGGCGACCTACGAGCAGTACTTC
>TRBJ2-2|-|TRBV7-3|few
CASSLNGGRNTGELFF
TGTGCCAGCAGCTTAAATGGGGGCCGGAACACCGGGGAGCTGTTTTTT
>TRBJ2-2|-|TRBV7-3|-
CASRSRQNTGELFF
TGTGCCAGCAGATCCAGACAGAACACCGGGGAGCTGTTTTTT
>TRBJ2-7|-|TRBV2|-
CASSDQRGYEQYF
TGTGCCAGCAGCGATCAAAGGGGCTACGAGCAGTACTTC
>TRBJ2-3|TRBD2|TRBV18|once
CASSPGSGRAEADTQYF
TGTGCCAGCTCACCTGGGAGCGGGAGGGCCGAGGCAGATACGCAGTATTTT
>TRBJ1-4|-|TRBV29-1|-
CSVRGSVAEKLFF
TGCAGCGTCCGAGGGTCAGTGGCTGAAAAACTGTTTTTT
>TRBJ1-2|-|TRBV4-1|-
CASSQDLTGRRYGYTF
TGCGCCAGCAGCCAAGATCTGACAGGTCGACGGTATGGCTACACCTTC
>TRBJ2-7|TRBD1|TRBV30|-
CAWRTTGANEQYF
TGTGCCTGGAGGACGACAGGGGCCAACGAGCAGTACTTC
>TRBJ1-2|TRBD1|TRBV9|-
CASSVDLGTGGPNYGYTF
TGTGCCAGCAGCGTAGACCTAGGGACAGGGGGCCCTAACTATGGCTACACCTTC
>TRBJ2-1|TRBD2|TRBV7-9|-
CASSSSGPYNEQFF
TGTGCCAGCAGCTCTAGCGGGCCCTACAATGAGCAGTTCTTC
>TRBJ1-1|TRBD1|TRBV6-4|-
CASSPDRDTEAFF
TGTGCCAGCAGTCCGGACAGGGACACTGAAGCTTTCTTT
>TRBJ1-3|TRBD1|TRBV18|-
CASSPPGQARNTIYF
TGTGCCAGCTCACCACCGGGACAGGCCCGAAACACCATATATTTT
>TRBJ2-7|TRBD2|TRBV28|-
CASSLAGGPSTLQYF
TGTGCCAGCAGCCTAGCGGGAGGCCCCTCTACGCTGCAGTACTTC
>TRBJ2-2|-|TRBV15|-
CATSRGEGHPTNTGELFF
TGTGCCACCAGCAGAGGGGAGGGACACCCGACGAACACCGGGGAGCTGTTTTTT
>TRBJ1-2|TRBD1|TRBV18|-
CASSLQGGYGYTF
TGTGCCAGCTCACTGCAGGGGGGTTATGGCTACACCTTC
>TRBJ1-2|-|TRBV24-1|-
CATSDNRAGDDGYTF
TGTGCCACCAGTGATAACCGGGCGGGAGACGATGGCTACACCTTC
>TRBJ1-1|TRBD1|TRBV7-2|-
CASSQVARGILQAFF
TGTGCCAGCAGCCAAGTTGCCAGGGGGATACTTCAAGCTTTCTTT
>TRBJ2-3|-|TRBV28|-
CASSSPRGVSTDTQYF
TGTGCCAGCAGCTCCCCCAGAGGAGTGAGCACAGATACGCAGTATTTT
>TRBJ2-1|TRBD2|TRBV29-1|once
CSVPIGLAGSYNEQFF
TGCAGCGTTCCAATCGGGCTAGCGGGCTCCTACAATGAGCAGTTCTTC
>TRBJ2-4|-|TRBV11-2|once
CASSLARGGNIQYF
TGTGCCAGCAGCTTAGCCCGGGGAGGAAACATTCAGTACTTC